These T cell receptor beta chains were read from a single sample in a study of type 1 and type 2 diabetes patients. In TCRdb, the multiplex PCR reads were re-called with MiXCR into one record per CDR3 protein. The sample includes approximately 260,000 distinct CDR3 sequences, around 47% seen only once; the top ten take approximately 14%. Sequencing was carried out using peripheral blood mononuclear cells (PBMCs). The receptors derive from a man between 18 and 35 years old with type 2 diabetes. Both conserved end residues are part of each CDR3. D genes are given only for firm matches. Clone size, where shown, is once, few, many, or a class for clones that have expanded.

d_gene: .
abundance: .
v_gene: TRBV7-8
j_gene: TRBJ2-5
CDR3aa: CASSFSSPGETQYF
CDR3nt: TGTGCCAGCAGCTTTTCATCCCCCGGTGAGACCCAGTACTTC

d_gene: .
abundance: .
v_gene: TRBV28
j_gene: TRBJ1-2
CDR3aa: CASKIDGNYGYTF
CDR3nt: TGTGCCAGCAAGATTGACGGAAACTATGGCTACACCTTC

d_gene: .
abundance: many
v_gene: TRBV2
j_gene: TRBJ1-1
CDR3aa: CASRPRTEAFF
CDR3nt: TGTGCCAGCCGCCCGCGGACTGAAGCTTTCTTT

d_gene: TRBD1
abundance: .
v_gene: TRBV20-1
j_gene: TRBJ2-6
CDR3aa: CSARYPGGLGTGANVLTF
CDR3nt: TGCAGTGCTAGATACCCAGGGGGATTAGGAACTGGGGCCAACGTCCTGACTTTC

d_gene: .
abundance: .
v_gene: TRBV20-1
j_gene: TRBJ1-5
CDR3aa: CSAGTGNSNQPQHF
CDR3nt: TGCAGTGCTGGAACGGGGAATAGCAATCAGCCCCAGCATTTT

d_gene: .
abundance: .
v_gene: TRBV5-1
j_gene: TRBJ1-5
CDR3aa: CASSLDGRNQPQHF
CDR3nt: TGCGCCAGCAGCTTGGACGGGAGGAATCAGCCCCAGCATTTT

d_gene: .
abundance: .
v_gene: TRBV5-1
j_gene: TRBJ1-2
CDR3aa: CASSPPGSSAYGYTF
CDR3nt: TGCGCCAGCAGCCCTCCGGGGTCCTCAGCGTATGGCTACACCTTC

d_gene: .
abundance: .
v_gene: TRBV2
j_gene: TRBJ2-5
CDR3aa: CASSDLRALETQYF
CDR3nt: TGTGCCAGCAGTGACCTCAGGGCGTTAGAGACCCAGTACTTC

d_gene: .
abundance: few
v_gene: TRBV20-1
j_gene: TRBJ2-7
CDR3aa: CSARRQGYEQYF
CDR3nt: TGCAGTGCTAGAAGGCAGGGGTACGAGCAGTACTTC

d_gene: TRBD1
abundance: .
v_gene: TRBV7-2
j_gene: TRBJ2-7
CDR3aa: CAGSLGQGYEQYF
CDR3nt: TGTGCCGGCAGCTTAGGACAGGGGTACGAGCAGTACTTC

d_gene: TRBD2
abundance: few
v_gene: TRBV7-3
j_gene: TRBJ2-3
CDR3aa: CASSSGLAGSTDTQYF
CDR3nt: TGTGCCAGCAGCTCGGGACTAGCGGGGTCCACAGATACGCAGTATTTT

d_gene: .
abundance: .
v_gene: TRBV12-3/TRBV12-4
j_gene: TRBJ2-2
CDR3aa: CASSFSNWHTGELFF
CDR3nt: TGTGCCAGCAGTTTCTCCAACTGGCACACCGGGGAGCTGTTTTTT

d_gene: .
abundance: few
v_gene: TRBV2
j_gene: TRBJ1-1
CDR3aa: CASSADSPEAFF
CDR3nt: TGTGCCAGCAGCGCTGACAGCCCGGAAGCTTTCTTT

d_gene: .
abundance: .
v_gene: TRBV11-2
j_gene: TRBJ2-7
CDR3aa: CASTNRGLEVEQYF
CDR3nt: TGTGCCAGCACCAACCGAGGGTTAGAGGTCGAGCAGTACTTC

d_gene: TRBD1
abundance: few
v_gene: TRBV29-1
j_gene: TRBJ2-7
CDR3aa: CSVTDRDRGYEQYF
CDR3nt: TGCAGCGTTACCGACCGGGACAGAGGTTACGAGCAGTACTTC

d_gene: .
abundance: few
v_gene: TRBV19
j_gene: TRBJ2-7
CDR3aa: CASSTPTRTYEQYF
CDR3nt: TGTGCCAGTAGTACGCCGACTAGAACCTACGAGCAGTACTTC

d_gene: TRBD2
abundance: .
v_gene: TRBV18
j_gene: TRBJ2-5
CDR3aa: CASLESREVGETQYF
CDR3nt: TGTGCCAGCCTGGAGTCGCGGGAGGTAGGAGAGACCCAGTACTTC

d_gene: TRBD1
abundance: .
v_gene: TRBV2
j_gene: TRBJ2-7
CDR3aa: CASSPGQVRDEQYF
CDR3nt: TGTGCCAGCAGTCCGGGACAGGTCCGGGACGAGCAGTACTTC

d_gene: TRBD2
abundance: .
v_gene: TRBV30
j_gene: TRBJ2-2
CDR3aa: CAWSVPGGRTGELFF
CDR3nt: TGTGCCTGGAGTGTTCCGGGGGGGCGCACCGGGGAGCTGTTTTTT

d_gene: .
abundance: .
v_gene: TRBV11-3
j_gene: TRBJ2-7
CDR3aa: CASSLDGTPYQEQYF
CDR3nt: TGTGCCAGCAGCTTAGACGGGACACCTTATCAGGAGCAGTACTTC

d_gene: .
abundance: few
v_gene: TRBV7-8
j_gene: TRBJ2-2
CDR3aa: CASSLPVIPGQSTGELFF
CDR3nt: TGTGCCAGCAGCTTGCCGGTAATCCCGGGACAAAGCACCGGGGAGCTGTTTTTT

d_gene: .
abundance: few
v_gene: TRBV10-3
j_gene: TRBJ2-1
CDR3aa: CAISDASVLYNEQFF
CDR3nt: TGTGCCATCAGTGATGCGTCAGTACTCTACAATGAGCAGTTCTTC

d_gene: .
abundance: few
v_gene: TRBV19
j_gene: TRBJ2-1
CDR3aa: CASSIEGEGMEFF
CDR3nt: TGTGCCAGTAGTATAGAAGGAGAGGGCATGGAGTTCTTC

d_gene: TRBD1
abundance: .
v_gene: TRBV7-9
j_gene: TRBJ1-1
CDR3aa: CASSVFKQGRDTEAFF
CDR3nt: TGTGCCAGCAGCGTATTCAAACAGGGGAGGGACACTGAAGCTTTCTTT

d_gene: .
abundance: .
v_gene: TRBV20-1
j_gene: TRBJ2-7
CDR3aa: CGTMVRHANEQYF
CDR3nt: TGCGGTACCATGGTTCGTCACGCAAACGAGCAGTACTTC

d_gene: .
abundance: .
v_gene: TRBV2
j_gene: TRBJ1-4
CDR3aa: CASKRVRINEKLFF
CDR3nt: TGTGCCAGCAAAAGGGTCAGAATTAATGAAAAACTGTTTTTT